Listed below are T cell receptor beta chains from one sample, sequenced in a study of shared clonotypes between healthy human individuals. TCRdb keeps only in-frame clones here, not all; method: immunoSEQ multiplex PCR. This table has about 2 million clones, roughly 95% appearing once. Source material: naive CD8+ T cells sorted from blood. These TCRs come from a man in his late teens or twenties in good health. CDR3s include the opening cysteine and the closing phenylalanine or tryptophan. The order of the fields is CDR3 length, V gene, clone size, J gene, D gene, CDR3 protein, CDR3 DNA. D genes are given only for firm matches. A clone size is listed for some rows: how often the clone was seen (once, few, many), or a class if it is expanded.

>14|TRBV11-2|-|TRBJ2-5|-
CASSLGRTQETQYF
TGTGCCAGCAGCTTAGGTCGTACCCAAGAGACCCAGTACTTC
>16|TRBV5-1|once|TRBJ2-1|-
CASSLDGGYRYNEQFF
TGCGCCAGCAGCTTGGACGGGGGATATCGGTACAATGAGCAGTTCTTC
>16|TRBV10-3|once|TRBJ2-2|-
CAISQAGDGNTGELFF
TGTGCCATCAGCCAAGCCGGGGATGGGAACACCGGGGAGCTGTTTTTT
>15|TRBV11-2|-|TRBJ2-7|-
CASSLEGRPTYEQYF
TGTGCCAGCAGCTTAGAGGGCAGGCCAACGTACGAGCAGTACTTC
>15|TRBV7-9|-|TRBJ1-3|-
CASSSALGQRNTIYF
TGTGCCAGCAGCTCCGCCCTCGGCCAGAGAAACACCATATATTTT
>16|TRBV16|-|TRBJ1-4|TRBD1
CASSRMGQSEGEKLFF
TGTGCCAGCAGCCGAATGGGACAGTCCGAGGGGGAAAAACTGTTTTTT
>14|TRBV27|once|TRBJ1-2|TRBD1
CASSFSGGNYGYTF
TGTGCCAGCAGTTTTTCAGGGGGCAACTATGGCTACACCTTC
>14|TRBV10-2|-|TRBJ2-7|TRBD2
CASRGLAGTNEQYF
TGCGCCAGCAGGGGACTAGCGGGGACAAACGAGCAGTACTTC
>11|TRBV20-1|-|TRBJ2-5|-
CSAGRVVDQYF
TGCAGTGCTGGACGGGTCGTGGACCAGTACTTC
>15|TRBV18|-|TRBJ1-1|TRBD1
CASSPRQGGDTEAFF
TGTGCCAGCTCACCCCGACAGGGGGGGGACACTGAAGCTTTCTTT
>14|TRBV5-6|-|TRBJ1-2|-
CASSPQGLDYGYTF
TGTGCCAGCAGCCCCCAGGGGTTGGACTATGGCTACACCTTC
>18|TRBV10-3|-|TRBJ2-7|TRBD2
CAISEAGTSGPYSYEQYF
TGTGCCATCAGTGAGGCCGGGACTAGCGGGCCCTACTCCTACGAGCAGTACTTC
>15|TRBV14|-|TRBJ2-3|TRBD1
CASSQGTGGTDTQYF
TGTGCCAGCAGCCAAGGGACAGGGGGGACAGATACGCAGTATTTT
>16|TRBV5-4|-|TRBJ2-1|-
CASSSAVGTMYNEQFF
TGTGCCAGCAGCTCAGCCGTCGGGACCATGTACAATGAGCAGTTCTTC
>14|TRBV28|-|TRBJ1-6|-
CASSLKQFNSPLHF
TGTGCCAGCAGTTTAAAACAGTTCAATTCACCCCTCCACTTT
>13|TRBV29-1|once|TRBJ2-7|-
CSVEDRGSTEQYF
TGCAGCGTTGAAGACAGGGGTTCTACGGAGCAGTACTTC
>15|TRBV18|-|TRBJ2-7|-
CASSAGPSTSYEQYF
TGTGCCAGCTCAGCTGGTCCTTCGACGTCGTACGAGCAGTACTTC
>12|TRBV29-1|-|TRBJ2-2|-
CSGTSSTGELFF
TGCAGCGGGACTTCTAGTACCGGGGAGCTGTTTTTT
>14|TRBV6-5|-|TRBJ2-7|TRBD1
CASSPRDRAYEQYF
TGTGCCAGCAGTCCTAGGGACAGGGCCTACGAGCAGTACTTC
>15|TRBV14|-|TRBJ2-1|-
CASSQDVGGRGEQFF
TGTGCCAGCAGCCAAGACGTTGGCGGTCGGGGGGAGCAGTTCTTC
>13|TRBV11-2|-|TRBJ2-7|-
CASSLSYSYEQYF
TGTGCCAGCAGCCTAAGTTACTCCTACGAGCAGTACTTC
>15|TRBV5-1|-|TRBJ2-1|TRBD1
CASSLDGTAYNEQFF
TGCGCCAGCAGCTTGGACGGGACAGCCTACAATGAGCAGTTCTTC
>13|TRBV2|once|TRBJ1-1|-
CASSPGAYTEAFF
TGTGCCAGCAGTCCTGGGGCCTACACTGAAGCTTTCTTT
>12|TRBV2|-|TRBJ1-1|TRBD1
CAWPEGASEAFF
TGTGCGTGGCCCGAGGGGGCCTCTGAAGCTTTCTTT
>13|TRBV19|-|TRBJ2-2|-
CASSIVNTGELFF
TGTGCCAGTAGTATAGTTAACACCGGGGAGCTGTTTTTT
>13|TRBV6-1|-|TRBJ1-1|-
CASSGGLGNGAFF
TGTGCCAGCAGTGGGGGATTGGGGAACGGAGCTTTCTTT
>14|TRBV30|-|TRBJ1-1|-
CAWTWTNMNTEAFF
TGTGCCTGGACTTGGACAAACATGAACACTGAAGCTTTCTTT
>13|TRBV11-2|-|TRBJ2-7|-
CASSLGTSYEQYF
TGTGCCAGCAGCCTAGGGACATCTTACGAGCAGTACTTC
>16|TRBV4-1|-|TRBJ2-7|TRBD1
CASSQLRQGGSYEQYF
TGCGCCAGCAGCCAGCTTCGACAGGGGGGCTCCTACGAGCAGTACTTC
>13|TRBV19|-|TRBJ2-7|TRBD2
CASRPGGLGEQYF
TGTGCCAGTAGACCGGGAGGTTTGGGTGAGCAGTACTTC
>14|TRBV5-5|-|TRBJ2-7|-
CASSFRWGLGEQYF
TGTGCCAGCAGCTTTCGATGGGGGCTGGGTGAGCAGTACTTC
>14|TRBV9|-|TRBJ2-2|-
CASSLTGYTGELFF
TGTGCCAGCAGCCTCACAGGATACACCGGGGAGCTGTTTTTT
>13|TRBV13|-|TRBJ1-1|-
CASSLLENTEAFF
TGTGCCAGCAGCTTATTGGAGAACACTGAAGCTTTCTTT
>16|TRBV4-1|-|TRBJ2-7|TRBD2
CASSQESGSPSYEQYF
TGCGCCAGCAGCCAAGAGAGCGGGAGCCCCTCCTACGAGCAGTACTTC
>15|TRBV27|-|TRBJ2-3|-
CASSIGQTSTDTQYF
TGTGCCAGCAGTATCGGACAGACTAGCACAGATACGCAGTATTTT
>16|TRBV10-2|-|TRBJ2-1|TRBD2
CASSEEAGGYYNEQFF
TGCGCCAGCAGTGAGGAAGCGGGAGGGTATTACAATGAGCAGTTCTTC
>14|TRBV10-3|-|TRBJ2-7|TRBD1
CAISEGQGAYEQYF
TGTGCCATCAGTGAGGGACAGGGGGCATACGAGCAGTACTTC
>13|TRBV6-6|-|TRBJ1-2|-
CASSYSAGYGYTF
TGTGCCAGCAGTTACTCGGCAGGCTATGGCTACACCTTC
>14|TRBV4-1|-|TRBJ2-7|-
CASSQATSVYEQYF
TGCGCCAGCAGCCAAGCGACTAGTGTTTACGAGCAGTACTTC
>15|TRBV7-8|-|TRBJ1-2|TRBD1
CASSLTGTVNYGYTF
TGTGCCAGCAGCTTAACCGGGACAGTCAACTATGGCTACACCTTC
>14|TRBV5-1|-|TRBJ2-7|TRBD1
CASSPGDSSYEQYF
TGCGCCAGCAGCCCTGGGGACAGCTCCTACGAGCAGTACTTC
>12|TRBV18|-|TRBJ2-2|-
CASPQDTGELFF
TGTGCCAGCCCACAGGACACCGGGGAGCTGTTTTTT
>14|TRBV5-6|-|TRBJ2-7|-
CASSFGPFSYEQYF
TGTGCCAGCAGCTTTGGGCCGTTCTCCTACGAGCAGTACTTC
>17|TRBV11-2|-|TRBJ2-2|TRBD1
CASSHRWGQGDTGELFF
TGTGCCAGCAGCCATCGCTGGGGACAGGGGGATACCGGGGAGCTGTTTTTT
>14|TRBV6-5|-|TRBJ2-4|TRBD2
CASSPRAGKNIQYF
TGTGCCAGCAGTCCCCGAGCGGGGAAAAACATTCAGTACTTC
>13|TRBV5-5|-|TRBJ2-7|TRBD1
CASSSDRGYEQYF
TGTGCCAGCAGTTCGGACAGGGGGTACGAGCAGTACTTC
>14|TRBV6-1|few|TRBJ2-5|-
CASTRVGVQETQYF
TGTGCCAGCACTAGGGTCGGGGTCCAAGAGACCCAGTACTTC
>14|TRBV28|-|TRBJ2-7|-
CASSFVEVLREQYF
TGTGCCAGCAGTTTCGTGGAAGTCCTACGGGAGCAGTACTTC
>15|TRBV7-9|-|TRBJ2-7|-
CASSLRAESSYEQYF
TGTGCCAGCAGCTTAAGGGCTGAGAGCTCCTACGAGCAGTACTTC
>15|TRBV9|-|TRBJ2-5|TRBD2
CASSVGGLAGETQYF
TGTGCCAGCAGCGTAGGTGGACTAGCGGGAGAGACCCAGTACTTC
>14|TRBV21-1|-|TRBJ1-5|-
CASSKEGGYQPQHF
TGTGCCAGCAGCAAAGAAGGGGGGTATCAGCCCCAGCATTTT
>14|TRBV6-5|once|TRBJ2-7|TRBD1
CASSYDRETYEQYF
TGTGCCAGCAGTTACGACAGGGAAACCTACGAGCAGTACTTC
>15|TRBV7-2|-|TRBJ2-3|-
CASSSRDGSTDTQYF
TGTGCCAGCAGCTCGCGGGACGGGAGCACAGATACGCAGTATTTT
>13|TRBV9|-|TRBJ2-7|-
CASSVGQNYEQYF
TGTGCCAGCAGCGTAGGGCAGAACTACGAGCAGTACTTC
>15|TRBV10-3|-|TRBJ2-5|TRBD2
CAISESTSVQETQYF
TGTGCCATCAGTGAGTCCACTAGCGTTCAAGAGACCCAGTACTTC
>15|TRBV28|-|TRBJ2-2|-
CASSLVARNTGELFF
TGTGCCAGCAGTTTGGTAGCGCGAAACACCGGGGAGCTGTTTTTT
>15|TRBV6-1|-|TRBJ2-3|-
CAISLGQGYTDTQYF
TGTGCCATCTCTTTAGGGCAGGGGTACACAGATACGCAGTATTTT
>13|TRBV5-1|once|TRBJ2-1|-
CASSPTGDNEQFF
TGCGCCAGCAGCCCCACCGGGGACAATGAGCAGTTCTTC
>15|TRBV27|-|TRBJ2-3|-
CASRLRDWSTDTQYF
TGTGCCAGCAGACTCCGGGACTGGAGCACAGATACGCAGTATTTT